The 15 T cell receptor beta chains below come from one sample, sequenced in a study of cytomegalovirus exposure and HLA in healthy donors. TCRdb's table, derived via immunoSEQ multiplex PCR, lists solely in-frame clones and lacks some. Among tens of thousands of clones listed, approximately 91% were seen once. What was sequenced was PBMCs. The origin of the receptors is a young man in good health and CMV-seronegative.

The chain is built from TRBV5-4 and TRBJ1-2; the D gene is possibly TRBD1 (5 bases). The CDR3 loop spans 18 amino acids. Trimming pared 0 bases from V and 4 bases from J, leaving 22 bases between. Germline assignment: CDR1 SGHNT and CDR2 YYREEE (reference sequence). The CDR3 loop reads CASSLALRQTQRFYGYTF. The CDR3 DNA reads TGTGCCAGCAGCTTGGCCCTCAGACAGACCCAACGCTTCTATGGCTACACCTTC.

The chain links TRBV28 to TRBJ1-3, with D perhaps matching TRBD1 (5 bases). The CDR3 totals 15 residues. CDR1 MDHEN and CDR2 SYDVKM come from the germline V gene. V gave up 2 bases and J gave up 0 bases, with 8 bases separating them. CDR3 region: CASSLQGLSGNTIYF. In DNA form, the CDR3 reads TGTGCCAGCAGTTTACAGGGACTCTCTGGAAACACCATATATTTT.

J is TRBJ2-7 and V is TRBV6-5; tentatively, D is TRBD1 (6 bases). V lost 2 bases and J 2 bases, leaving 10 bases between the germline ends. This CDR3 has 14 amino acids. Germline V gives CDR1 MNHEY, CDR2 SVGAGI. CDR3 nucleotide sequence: TGTGCCAGCAGTTACGACAGGCAAGCCTACGAGCAGTACTTC. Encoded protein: CASSYDRQAYEQYF.

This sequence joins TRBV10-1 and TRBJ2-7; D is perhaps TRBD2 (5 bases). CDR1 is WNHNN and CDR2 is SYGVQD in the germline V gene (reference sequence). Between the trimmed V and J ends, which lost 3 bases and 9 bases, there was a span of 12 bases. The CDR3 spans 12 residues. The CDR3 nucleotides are TGCGCCAGCAGTGACCTTAGAAGCGGGCAGTACTTC. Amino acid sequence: CASSDLRSGQYF.

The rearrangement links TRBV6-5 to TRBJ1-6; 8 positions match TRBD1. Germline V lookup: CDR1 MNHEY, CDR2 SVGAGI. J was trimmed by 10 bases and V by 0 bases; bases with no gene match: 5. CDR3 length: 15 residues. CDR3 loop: CASSYSLTGASPLHF. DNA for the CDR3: TGTGCCAGCAGTTACTCGCTGACAGGGGCCTCACCCCTCCACTTT.

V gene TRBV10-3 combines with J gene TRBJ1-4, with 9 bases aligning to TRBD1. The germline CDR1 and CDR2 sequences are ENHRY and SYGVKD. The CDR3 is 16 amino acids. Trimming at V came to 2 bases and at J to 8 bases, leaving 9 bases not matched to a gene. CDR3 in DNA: TGTGCCATCAGTGAGCCGCAACAGGGGGCGGAAGAAAAACTGTTTTTT. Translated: CAISEPQQGAEEKLFF.

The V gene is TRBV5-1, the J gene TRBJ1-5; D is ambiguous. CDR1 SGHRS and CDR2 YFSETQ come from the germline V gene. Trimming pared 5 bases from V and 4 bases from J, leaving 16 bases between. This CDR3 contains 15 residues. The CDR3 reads CASSSFSPFNQPQHF. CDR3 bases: TGCGCCAGCAGTAGCTTCTCTCCCTTTAATCAGCCCCAGCATTTT.

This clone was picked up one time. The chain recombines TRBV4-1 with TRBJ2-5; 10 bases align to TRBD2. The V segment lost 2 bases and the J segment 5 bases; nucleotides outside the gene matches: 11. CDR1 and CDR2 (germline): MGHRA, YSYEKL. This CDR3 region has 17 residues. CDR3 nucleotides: TGCGCCAGCAGCCAACGTTTACAGCGGGGGGGCCCCGAGACCCAGTACTTC. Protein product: CASSQRLQRGGPETQYF.

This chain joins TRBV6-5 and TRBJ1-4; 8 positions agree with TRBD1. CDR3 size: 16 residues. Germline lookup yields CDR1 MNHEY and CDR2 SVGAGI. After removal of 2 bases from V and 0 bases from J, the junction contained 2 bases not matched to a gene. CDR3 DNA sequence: TGTGCCAGCAGTTACGACAGGGGTTCAACTAATGAAAAACTGTTTTTT. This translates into CASSYDRGSTNEKLFF.

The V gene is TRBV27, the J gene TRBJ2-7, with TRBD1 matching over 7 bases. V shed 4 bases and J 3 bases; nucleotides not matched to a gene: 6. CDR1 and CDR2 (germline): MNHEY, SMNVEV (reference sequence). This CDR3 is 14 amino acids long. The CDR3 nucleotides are TGTGCCAGCAGTTATGGGGGACAGTACTACGAGCAGTACTTC. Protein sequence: CASSYGGQYYEQYF.

CDR3 nucleotide sequence: TGTGCCAGCAGCTTCCGGACAGGGCCATACCGGACCTACGAGCAGTACTTC. It encodes CASSFRTGPYRTYEQYF. This chain connects TRBV13 to TRBJ2-7; 8 bases agree with TRBD1. Germline lookup yields CDR1 PRHDT and CDR2 FYEKMQ (reference sequence). There are 17 residues in the CDR3. J was trimmed by 2 bases and V by 3 bases; bases with no gene match: 12.

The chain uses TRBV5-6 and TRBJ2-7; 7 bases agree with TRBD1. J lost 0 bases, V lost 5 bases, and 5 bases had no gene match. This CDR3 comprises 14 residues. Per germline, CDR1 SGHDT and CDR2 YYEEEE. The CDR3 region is CASRLQGSSYEQYF. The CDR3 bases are TGTGCCAGCAGGCTACAGGGGAGCTCCTACGAGCAGTACTTC.

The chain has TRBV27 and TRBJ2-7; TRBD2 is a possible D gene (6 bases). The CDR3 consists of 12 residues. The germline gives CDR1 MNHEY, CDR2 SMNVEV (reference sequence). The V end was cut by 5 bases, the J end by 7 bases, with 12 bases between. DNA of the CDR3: TGTGCCAGCAGTATACCTAGCGCTGAGCAGTACTTC. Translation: CASSIPSAEQYF.

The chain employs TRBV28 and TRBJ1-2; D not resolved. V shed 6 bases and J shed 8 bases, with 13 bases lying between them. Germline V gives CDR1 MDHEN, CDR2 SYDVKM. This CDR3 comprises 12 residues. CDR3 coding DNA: TGTGCCAGCAGGGAGAGGGTGAACGGCTACACCTTC. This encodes CASRERVNGYTF.

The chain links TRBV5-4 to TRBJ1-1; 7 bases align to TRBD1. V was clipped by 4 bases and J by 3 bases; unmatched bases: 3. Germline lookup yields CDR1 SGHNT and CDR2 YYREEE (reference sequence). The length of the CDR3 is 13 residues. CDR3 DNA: TGTGCCAGCAGCGGAACAGGGGACACTGAAGCTTTCTTT. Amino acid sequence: CASSGTGDTEAFF.